This T cell receptor (beta chain) was captured by sequencing in a study of cytomegalovirus exposure and HLA in healthy donors. Study results and limitations: Previously analyzed data showed that most TCR beta V segments were productive at a frequency of about 90% or about 30%.

Comments on this clone: Its antigen is unknown.

The PCR contained 60 Vbeta and 13 Jbeta primers. TCRdb's copy holds only in-frame clones and misses some; the assay was immunoSEQ multiplex PCR. The sample carries 180,000 or so clones, roughly 77% recorded once. Germline V gene data show CDR1 as SGHAT and CDR2 as FQDESV (reference sequence). The CDR3 spans 17 residues. The trim removed 3 bases at V and 6 bases at J, leaving 12 bases unmatched. J is TRBJ2-1 and V is TRBV11-1, with 9 bases lining up with TRBD2. Sequences were obtained from PBMCs. This clonotype was obtained from a middle-aged woman in good health and CMV-seropositive. CDR3 loop: CASSFTLSGSFANEQFF. In nucleotides, the CDR3 is TGTGCCAGCAGCTTCACCCTTAGCGGGAGTTTTGCCAATGAGCAGTTCTTC.